The 17 T cell receptor beta chains given below trace back to one sample, sequenced in a study of CD8+ T cells in alopecia areata. Sequencing templates came from extracted RNA that was reverse transcribed into cDNA. This table comes from immunoSEQ multiplex PCR, and its TCRdb copy is limited to in-frame clones, with some not included. The profile shows about 56,000 clones, around 96% of them singletons. Sequenced here: CD8+ T cells sorted from blood, sampled at week 0. The source is a human donor with alopecia areata.

The gene calls are TRBV15 and TRBJ2-5; the match to TRBD1 covers 10 bases. CDR3 length: 15 residues. After removal of 3 bases from V and 5 bases from J, the junction contained 6 bases not matched to a gene. CDR1 is LNHNV and CDR2 is YYDKDF in the germline V gene (reference sequence). The CDR3 spells CATSSDRGLVETQYF. The CDR3, as DNA: TGTGCCACCAGCAGTGACAGGGGGCTCGTCGAGACCCAGTACTTC.

The chain is built from TRBV13 and TRBJ2-5; tentative D call: TRBD1 (6 bases). Germline V gene lookup returns CDR1 PRHDT and CDR2 FYEKMQ (reference sequence). CDR3 length: 14 amino acids. V was trimmed by 2 bases and J by 2 bases, leaving 9 bases between them. CDR3 residues: CASSLSGAQETQYF. CDR3 sequence (DNA): TGTGCCAGCAGCTTATCAGGGGCTCAAGAGACCCAGTACTTC.

The gene calls are TRBV11-2 and TRBJ2-2, with 8 bases that match TRBD2. With V trimmed by 5 bases and J by 6 bases, 14 bases remained unmatched. The CDR3 covers 17 residues. Germline CDR1 reads SGHAT; CDR2 reads FQNNGV. The CDR3 spells CASSPTGTRLYAGELFF. The CDR3 bases are TGTGCCAGCAGCCCGACCGGGACTAGGCTTTACGCCGGGGAGCTGTTTTTT. The whole variable domain, filled in from reference TRBV11-2 and TRBJ2-2, reads EAGVAQSPRYKIIEKRQSVAFWCNPISGHATLYWYQQILGQGPKLLIQFQNNGVVDDSQLPKDRFSAERLKGVDSTLKIQPAKLEDSAVYLCASSPTGTRLYAGELFFGEGSRLTVL.

In its sample, this clone was seen once. V is TRBV10-3 and J is TRBJ2-7; D might be TRBD1 (6 bases). The CDR3 totals 13 residues. Trimming took off 7 bases at V and 2 bases at J, with 12 bases between the two ends. Germline V gene sequence: CDR1 ENHRY, CDR2 SYGVKD. The CDR3 DNA sequence: TGTGCCATCAAAGAAGCAGGGGCCTACGAGCAGTACTTC. Its translation is CAIKEAGAYEQYF.

The chain carries TRBV4-2 and TRBJ1-2, with a possible D match to TRBD1 (5 bases). This CDR3 region has 17 residues. From germline, CDR1 is LGHNA and CDR2 YNFKEQ. V was shortened by 3 bases and J by 4 bases, with 21 bases between the two germline ends. This CDR3 reads CASSQSYSDKGPYGYTF. The CDR3 nucleotides are TGTGCCAGCAGCCAGTCCTACTCGGACAAAGGCCCCTATGGCTACACCTTC.

This clone appeared a single time. The J gene is TRBJ1-1, the V gene TRBV29-1; perhaps TRBD1 as D (6 bases). In germline, CDR1 is SQVTM, CDR2 ANQGSEA. The CDR3 runs 14 residues. Trimming cost V 4 bases and J 2 bases, with 14 bases left between them. CDR3 coding DNA: TGCAGCGTTGTTACAGGGTCCCCTAACACTGAAGCTTTCTTT. It yields the protein CSVVTGSPNTEAFF. The full variable domain, rest sourced from reference TRBV29-1 and TRBJ1-1, is SAVISQKPSRDICQRGTSLTIQCQVDSQVTMMFWYRQQPGQSLTLIATANQGSEATYESGFVIDKFPISRPNLTFSTLTVSNMSPEDSSIYLCSVVTGSPNTEAFFGQGTRLTVV.

V is TRBV29-1 and J is TRBJ2-5; D gene unclear. The CDR3 extends over 15 amino acids. Trimming removed 1 base from V and 4 bases from J, with 16 bases in between. Germline V gene sequence: CDR1 SQVTM, CDR2 ANQGSEA. CDR3 region: CSVEGSVGPRETQYF. The CDR3 nucleotides read TGCAGCGTTGAAGGATCCGTGGGTCCGCGAGAGACCCAGTACTTC. Supplemented by reference TRBV29-1 and TRBJ2-5, the full variable domain reads SAVISQKPSRDICQRGTSLTIQCQVDSQVTMMFWYRQQPGQSLTLIATANQGSEATYESGFVIDKFPISRPNLTFSTLTVSNMSPEDSSIYLCSVEGSVGPRETQYFGPGTRLLVL.

CDR3 in amino acids: CASSLPGNEKLFF. In DNA, the CDR3 is TGTGCCAGCAGCCTCCCCGGAAATGAAAAACTGTTTTTT. The chain employs TRBV11-3 and TRBJ1-4; D uncertain. Deletions cut 5 bases from V and 5 bases from J, with 9 bases between. The length of the CDR3 is 13 residues. Germline V gene lookup returns CDR1 SGHNT and CDR2 YENEEA. Filled out from reference TRBV11-3 and TRBJ1-4, the complete variable domain reads EAGVVQSPRYKIIEKKQPVAFWCNPISGHNTLYWYLQNLGQGPELLIRYENEEAVDDSQLPKDRFSAERLKGVDSTLKIQPAELGDSAVYLCASSLPGNEKLFFGSGTQLSVL.

As DNA, the CDR3 is TGTGCCATCAGTGACTCACATGCGATTGATGGCTACACCTTC. This sequence encodes CAISDSHAIDGYTF. This rearrangement joins TRBV10-3 to TRBJ1-2; D call uncertain. V was clipped by 3 bases and J by 6 bases, with 14 bases between them. CDR1 is ENHRY, CDR2 SYGVKD, per germline. The CDR3 covers 14 residues.

The chain links TRBV4-3 to TRBJ2-3; D is perhaps TRBD2 (6 bases). CDR1 LGHNA and CDR2 YSLEER come from the germline V gene. V shed 2 bases and J shed 2 bases, with 17 bases lying between them. The CDR3 totals 17 residues. DNA of the CDR3: TGCGCCAGCAGCCAAAATCTAGCGACATATAACACAGATACGCAGTATTTT. It translates to CASSQNLATYNTDTQYF.

This clone has just a few counts. The rearrangement links TRBV2 to TRBJ2-3; D might be TRBD1 (5 bases). V lost 6 bases to trimming and J lost 2 bases, with 18 bases between them. CDR1 and CDR2 from the germline V gene are SNHLY and FYNNEI. The CDR3 totals 16 residues. For the CDR3, the DNA is TGTGCCAGCAGCCAATCAGGGAAATTCCACACAGATACGCAGTATTTT. It is translated as CASSQSGKFHTDTQYF.

The chain links TRBV2 to TRBJ2-1, with 9 nucleotides matching TRBD2. The CDR3 is 16 residues long. Trimming took 8 bases from V and 4 from J; bases not matched to a gene: 12. Per the germline V gene, CDR1 is SNHLY and CDR2 is FYNNEI. The CDR3 reads CASLTPSGGSYNEQFF. CDR3 sequence (DNA): TGTGCCAGCCTAACCCCAAGCGGGGGGTCTTACAATGAGCAGTTCTTC.

This sequence joins TRBV29-1 and TRBJ1-1, with D hard to call. Looked up from germline, CDR1 is SQVTM and CDR2 is ANQGSEA. Trimming removed 7 bases from V and 1 base from J, with 10 bases in between. The CDR3 runs 12 residues. The CDR3 DNA reads TGCAGCGCACGGGTCCAGAACACTGAAGCTTTCTTT. This gives the protein CSARVQNTEAFF.

The V call is TRBV7-2, the J call TRBJ2-7; possible D gene TRBD1, 6 bases. Trimming pared 1 base from V and 3 bases from J, leaving 13 bases between. This CDR3 is 15 amino acids long. Germline assignment: CDR1 SGHTA and CDR2 FQGNSA. The CDR3 DNA sequence: TGTGCCAGCAGCTTAGAACAGGGATATTACTACGAGCAGTACTTC. This codes for CASSLEQGYYYEQYF.

CDR3 sequence: CASIRGPRSGANVLTF. The DNA of the CDR3 is TGTGCCAGCATACGGGGGCCTCGGAGTGGGGCCAACGTCCTGACTTTC. The rearrangement uses TRBV2 and TRBJ2-6, with D perhaps given as TRBD1 or TRBD2 (6 bases each). Germline V gene sequence: CDR1 SNHLY, CDR2 FYNNEI. V was trimmed by 7 bases and J by 3 bases, leaving 16 bases between them. The CDR3 extends over 16 amino acids. The full variable domain, completed using reference TRBV2 and TRBJ2-6, is EPEVTQTPSHQVTQMGQEVILRCVPISNHLYFYWYRQILGQKVEFLVSFYNNEISEKSEIFDDQFSVERPDGSNFTLKIRSTKLEDSAMYFCASIRGPRSGANVLTFGAGSRLTVL.

The chain has TRBV5-8 and TRBJ1-3; the D is unclear. Trimming left V 7 bases short and J 0 bases short, with 11 bases between. CDR3 length: 14 residues. Germline V CDR1 and CDR2: SGHTS, YDEGEE. DNA of the CDR3: TGTGCCAGCGCCATTCGGGTCTCTGGAAACACCATATATTTT. It codes for CASAIRVSGNTIYF. Filled out from reference TRBV5-8 and TRBJ1-3, the complete variable domain reads EAGVTQSPTHLIKTRGQQATLRCSPISGHTSVYWYQQALGLGLQFLLWYDEGEERNRGNFPPRFSGRQFPNYSSELNVNALELEDSALYLCASAIRVSGNTIYFGEGSWLTVV.

The chain has TRBV10-3 and TRBJ2-5; 8 positions match TRBD1. The V and J ends lost 3 bases and 5 bases, in that order; junction bases with no gene match: 5. CDR3 length equals 14 residues. Per the germline V gene, CDR1 is ENHRY and CDR2 is SYGVKD. The DNA for the CDR3 is TGTGCCATCAGTGATGACAGGGGCGAGGAGACCCAGTACTTC. Translated, it gives CAISDDRGEETQYF.